These 23 T cell receptor beta chains share one sample of origin, sequenced in a study of cytomegalovirus exposure and HLA in healthy donors (dated 2017 in TCRdb). Library method: the immunoSEQ multiplex PCR assay. The multiplex PCR relied on a mix of 60 forward primers for TCR Vbeta segments and 13 reverse primers for TCR Jbeta segments. The clones in this table, taken by TCRdb from immuneACCESS, are in-frame only. Not every clone is retained; where verified, under half of the shortfall comes from an unresolved V gene, and the cause of the rest is unknown. The sample has a few hundred thousand clones on record, about 93% of them singletons. The ten biggest clones cover around 1.7% of the sample. Sequencing used PBMCs. The receptor source for this set is a girl aged 2-15 years in good health and CMV-seronegative.

The rearrangement uses TRBV5-6 and TRBJ2-5; a weak D match, TRBD2 (6 bases). The CDR3 length is 14 residues. In germline, CDR1 is SGHDT, CDR2 YYEEEE. The ends were cut back, 1 base at V and 5 bases at J, with 12 bases in the middle. Written as DNA, the CDR3 is TGTGCCAGCAGCTTGCCCGGGACTGGGGAGACCCAGTACTTC. It translates to CASSLPGTGETQYF. Full variable domain (missing parts from reference TRBV5-6 and TRBJ2-5): DAGVTQSPTHLIKTRGQQVTLRCSPKSGHDTVSWYQQALGQGPQFIFQYYEEEERQRGNFPDRFSGHQFPNYSSELNVNALLLGDSALYLCASSLPGTGETQYFGPGTRLLVL.

The chain couples TRBV29-1 to TRBJ1-5; 9 bases fit TRBD1. The trim removed 4 bases at V and 0 bases at J, leaving 4 bases unmatched. The CDR3 is 15 amino acids. Germline lookup yields CDR1 SQVTM and CDR2 ANQGSEA. The CDR3 region has the DNA TGCAGCGTTGTGACAGGGGGGAATAGCAATCAGCCCCAGCATTTT. The encoded protein is CSVVTGGNSNQPQHF. Variable domain in full (rest from reference TRBV29-1 and TRBJ1-5): SAVISQKPSRDICQRGTSLTIQCQVDSQVTMMFWYRQQPGQSLTLIATANQGSEATYESGFVIDKFPISRPNLTFSTLTVSNMSPEDSSIYLCSVVTGGNSNQPQHFGDGTRLSIL.

The genes are TRBV11-2 and TRBJ2-1; D may be TRBD2 (6 bases). The CDR3 is 18 residues long. Germline CDR1 reads SGHAT; CDR2 reads FQNNGV. Deletions cut 3 bases from V and 0 bases from J, with 18 bases between. Written as DNA, the CDR3 is TGTGCCAGCAGCTTCGGCCTAGCGTTAACCGACTCCTACAATGAGCAGTTCTTC. Its translation is CASSFGLALTDSYNEQFF.

The V and J genes are TRBV10-2 and TRBJ1-4; the match to TRBD1 covers 7 bases. Germline assignment: CDR1 WSHSY and CDR2 SAAADI. This CDR3 has 17 residues. With 4 bases clipped from V and 5 bases from J, the junction kept 13 bases outside the gene matches. CDR3 loop: CASSVIPNRGTNEKLFF. For the CDR3, the DNA is TGCGCCAGCAGTGTGATCCCCAACAGGGGCACCAATGAAAAACTGTTTTTT.

This rearrangement joins TRBV6-4 to TRBJ1-4, with TRBD1 identical over 9 bases. From germline, CDR1 is MRHNA and CDR2 SNTAGT. With V trimmed by 6 bases and J by 5 bases, 4 bases remained unmatched. The CDR3 runs 14 residues. The CDR3 spells CASSPGQGNEKLFF. Written as DNA, the CDR3 is TGTGCCAGCAGCCCGGGACAGGGAAATGAAAAACTGTTTTTT.

This rearrangement joins TRBV7-9 to TRBJ1-5; no firm D call. The CDR3 is made up of 17 amino acids. Per the germline V gene, CDR1 is SEHNR and CDR2 is FQNEAQ (reference sequence). V gave up 1 base and J gave up 1 base, with 14 bases separating them. CDR3 DNA sequence: TGTGCCAGCAGCTTAGATGTCCGGGAAGGGAGCAATCAGCCCCAGCATTTT. As protein: CASSLDVREGSNQPQHF. Complete variable domain (other parts from reference TRBV7-9 and TRBJ1-5): DTGVSQNPRHKITKRGQNVTFRCDPISEHNRLYWYRQTLGQGPEFLTYFQNEAQLEKSRLLSDRFSAERPKGSFSTLEIQRTEQGDSAMYLCASSLDVREGSNQPQHFGDGTRLSIL.

V and J are TRBV27 and TRBJ2-7; 8 bases fit TRBD1. The CDR3 totals 14 residues. The V segment lost 5 bases and the J segment 5 bases; nucleotides outside the gene matches: 8. Germline values: CDR1 MNHEY, CDR2 SMNVEV (reference sequence). CDR3 DNA: TGTGCCAGCAGTCCGGACAGGGCCGGGGACGAGCAGTACTTC. This translates into CASSPDRAGDEQYF.

This sequence joins TRBV4-2 and TRBJ2-5; 13 nucleotides agree with TRBD2. Per the germline V gene, CDR1 is LGHNA and CDR2 is YNFKEQ. This CDR3 contains 18 residues. The ends lost 3 bases at V and 3 bases at J; junction bases unmatched: 10. The CDR3 sequence is CASSQGGLAGELEETQYF. The CDR3 DNA sequence: TGTGCCAGCAGCCAGGGCGGACTAGCGGGGGAACTTGAAGAGACCCAGTACTTC.

The chain joins TRBV28 to TRBJ2-1; 9 nucleotides align to TRBD2. This CDR3 has 16 amino acids. With V trimmed by 7 bases and J by 1 base, 8 bases remained unmatched. The V gene's germline CDR1 is MDHEN and CDR2 SYDVKM. CDR3 protein: CASTQAGGPSYNEQFF. The CDR3 DNA reads TGTGCCAGCACTCAAGCGGGGGGCCCGTCCTACAATGAGCAGTTCTTC.

The genes are TRBV6-5 and TRBJ1-5; no firm D call. CDR3 length: 13 amino acids. The ends were cut back, 2 bases at V and 7 bases at J, with 9 bases in the middle. CDR1 and CDR2 from the germline V gene are MNHEY and SVGAGI. The CDR3 DNA is TGTGCCAGCAGTTACCACAGATTCCAGCCCCAGCATTTT. Its protein is CASSYHRFQPQHF.

The chain is built from TRBV10-1 and TRBJ1-1; D remains unclear. The CDR3 loop spans 9 amino acids. Germline values: CDR1 WNHNN, CDR2 SYGVQD (reference sequence). Trimming took off 11 bases at V and 7 bases at J, with 8 bases between the two ends. The CDR3 region has the DNA TGCGCCGGCGGGATTGAAGCTTTCTTT. This codes for CAGGIEAFF.

J is TRBJ2-5 and V is TRBV7-8; perhaps TRBD2 as D (6 bases). The germline V and J ends were trimmed by 2 bases and 7 bases, with 11 bases remaining between them. This CDR3 comprises 13 residues. CDR1 and CDR2 from the germline V gene are SGHVS and FQNEAQ. CDR3 DNA: TGTGCCAGCAGCTTAAGGGTGGGGGGGACCCAGTACTTC. Amino acid sequence: CASSLRVGGTQYF.

This clone was found once. The chain recombines TRBV27 with TRBJ2-2; TRBD2 agrees at 7 bases. The germline CDR1 and CDR2 sequences are MNHEY and SMNVEV (reference sequence). Trimming cost V 6 bases and J 6 bases; bases outside gene matches: 16. This CDR3 is built from 17 residues. Here the CDR3 reads CASRRGFPTSAAGELFF. The CDR3 nucleotides read TGTGCCAGCAGGAGGGGTTTTCCCACTAGCGCAGCCGGGGAGCTGTTTTTT.

The V and J genes are TRBV6-1 and TRBJ1-3; 10 bases are a match to TRBD1. CDR3 size: 14 residues. J lost 7 bases, V lost 5 bases, and 5 bases had no gene match. Germline CDR1 is MNHNS and CDR2 is SASEGT. The CDR3 spells CASSTGTGANTIYF. CDR3 nucleotides: TGTGCCAGCAGTACCGGGACAGGGGCTAACACCATATATTTT.

The chain carries TRBV14 and TRBJ2-5; no reliable D call. This CDR3 is 13 amino acids long. V was cut by 2 bases and J by 5 bases, with 9 bases left in between. Germline V CDR1 and CDR2: SGHDN, FVKESK. The CDR3 coding sequence is TGTGCCAGCAGCCAAAGAGGCCGGGAGACCCAGTACTTC. Amino acids: CASSQRGRETQYF.

A remark on this clone: At one end the junction does not follow the germline gene, possibly because of a read error. This chain uses TRBV7-7 with TRBJ2-7; 10 bases match TRBD1. Looked up from germline, CDR1 is SSHAT and CDR2 is FNYEAQ (reference sequence). CDR3 length: 14 amino acids. The CDR3 loop is CASSPGQGTREQYF. The CDR3 DNA sequence: TGTGCTAGCAGCCCGGGACAGGGGACGCGGGAGCAGTACTTC.

The V and J genes are TRBV6-6 and TRBJ1-1, with 8 bases matching TRBD1. CDR3 length equals 13 residues. V dropped 2 bases and J dropped 11; count of bases not matched to a gene: 7. Germline values: CDR1 MNHNY, CDR2 SVGAGI (reference sequence). The DNA for the CDR3 is TGTGCCAGCAGTTACCAAGGACAGGGACGGGCTTTCTTT. Translating it yields CASSYQGQGRAFF.

Concerning this clone itself: This same CDR3 is encoded by further DNA sequences in the sample. V is TRBV5-1 and J is TRBJ1-2, with 9 bases matching TRBD1. The junction had 10 bases not matched to a gene; V was cut back by 3 bases and J by 4 bases. The germline V gene encodes CDR1 SGHRS and CDR2 YFSETQ. This CDR3 is 16 amino acids long. The CDR3 loop reads CASSSGQGSSSYGYTF. CDR3 coding DNA: TGCGCCAGCAGCTCTGGACAGGGGAGTTCGAGCTATGGCTACACCTTC.

The chain carries TRBV6-5 and TRBJ2-7; 14 nucleotides match TRBD2. Germline V lookup: CDR1 MNHEY, CDR2 SVGAGI. The trim removed 5 bases at V and 4 bases at J, leaving 4 bases unmatched. The CDR3 is 15 residues long. This chain's CDR3 is CASSTGTSGSYEQYF. The CDR3 nucleotides read TGTGCCAGCAGTACGGGGACTAGCGGGAGTTACGAGCAGTACTTC.

The gene calls are TRBV5-1 and TRBJ2-7; 7 bases align to TRBD1. CDR3 length: 15 residues. V lost 2 bases and J lost 6; bases outside the gene matches: 11. Per the germline V gene, CDR1 is SGHRS and CDR2 is YFSETQ. The CDR3 region is CASSFLPTGAGEQYF. CDR3 bases: TGCGCCAGCAGCTTTCTTCCCACAGGGGCGGGCGAGCAGTACTTC. The variable domain in full, completed from reference TRBV5-1 and TRBJ2-7, reads KAGVTQTPRYLIKTRGQQVTLSCSPISGHRSVSWYQQTPGQGLQFLFEYFSETQRNKGNFPGRFSGRQFSNSRSEMNVSTLELGDSALYLCASSFLPTGAGEQYFGPGTRLTVT.

The table lists this clone with a count of one. The V call is TRBV27, the J call TRBJ2-1; possible D gene TRBD1, 6 bases. The CDR3 totals 16 residues. Germline V gene lookup returns CDR1 MNHEY and CDR2 SMNVEV (reference sequence). V shed 4 bases and J shed 4 bases, with 17 bases lying between them. Here the CDR3 DNA reads TGTGCCAGCAGTTATTTCCAGGGGTCGTCTTACAATGAGCAGTTCTTC. Protein: CASSYFQGSSYNEQFF.

The chain employs TRBV18 and TRBJ1-3; D is unresolved. The CDR3 spans 15 residues. V lost 3 bases and J 2 bases, leaving 11 bases between the germline ends. Germline values: CDR1 KGHSH, CDR2 LQKENI. CDR3 sequence: CASSPLPGPGNTIYF. As DNA, the CDR3 is TGTGCCAGCTCACCGTTGCCAGGCCCTGGAAACACCATATATTTT.

The chain carries TRBV19 and TRBJ2-2; the match to TRBD2 covers 8 bases. This CDR3 is built from 15 residues. V dropped 10 bases and J dropped 3; count of bases not matched to a gene: 10. The germline V gene has CDR1 LNHDA and CDR2 SQIVND (reference sequence). CDR3 in amino acids: CATHPEREYTGELFF. CDR3 in DNA: TGTGCCACCCACCCCGAGCGGGAGTACACCGGGGAGCTGTTTTTT.